This T cell receptor (beta chain) was captured in a study of identical twins. Study observations and caveats: Models came in too low on out-of-frame TCR alpha sharing in monozygotic twins. It was possible that invariant MAIT and iNKT cells partly confounded the zero-insertion analyses. Conclusions came from cross-sectional statistical analysis, not from following the same donors.

Healthy Caucasians, and only they, were the donors. This clonotype showed up just a few times. What it binds is not known. The CDR3 is made up of 14 amino acids. Trimming removed 4 bases at V and 6 bases at J, with 14 bases between. Germline V gene data show CDR1 as SGHTA and CDR2 as FQGNSA. One entry per CDR3 protein, called by TCRdb with MiXCR from the 5' RACE reads. The sample records 1.5 million to 2 million distinct CDR3 sequences, more than 30% being singletons. The sequencing sample was made of cord blood. This TCR came from a newborn girl in good health. This sequence joins TRBV7-2 and TRBJ2-3, with D possibly TRBD2 on 5 matching bases. Here the CDR3 DNA reads TGTGCCAGCAGCTGGCTCACTAGATCCGATACGCAGTATTTT. This sequence encodes CASSWLTRSDTQYF.